This T cell receptor beta chain was observed in a study of blood T cell repertoires in COVID-19. Study overall: Donors in the United States, Italy and Spain gave samples during acute or convalescent COVID-19. PBMCs, B-cell-depleted T cells, or T cells provided the cDNA or gDNA that made up the material.

This clone came up a few times. Per the authors' pipeline: Reference gene primer amplification yielded estimated nucleated cell counts. Clones were sequenced by immunoSEQ multiplex PCR, and TCRdb holds only the in-frame ones, with some missing. V, J and clone size reflect that table, while D and trimming were determined from the DNA. There are about 250,000 clones in the sample; 88% occur only once, and about 1.3% lies in the top ten. The material sequenced was peripheral blood. This receptor was identified in an elderly man with acute or convalescent COVID-19.

The CDR3 DNA reads as TGTGCCAGCAGCTTCTCCCCCGCAGGGGGGAACACCGGGGAGCTGTTTTTT. It encodes CASSFSPAGGNTGELFF. V and J are TRBV11-2 and TRBJ2-2; 7 positions match TRBD1. V lost 3 bases to trimming and J lost 1 base; unmatched junction nucleotides: 8. CDR1 and CDR2 from the germline V gene are SGHAT and FQNNGV. The CDR3 is made up of 17 amino acids.